The clone carrying this T cell receptor (beta chain) was observed a handful of times. Germline values: CDR1 MNHEY, CDR2 SVGAGI. Trimming stripped 6 bases from V and 5 bases from J, with 7 bases between. The CDR3 is 11 amino acids. This entry comes from a study of cytomegalovirus exposure and HLA in healthy donors. Amplification used 60 Vbeta primers and 13 Jbeta primers. The repertoire was sequenced with immunoSEQ multiplex PCR; TCRdb's copy has only in-frame clones and lacks some. The table shows under 150,000 clones, with about 84% occurring only once. The sequenced material came from PBMCs. The gene calls are TRBV6-5 and TRBJ1-1; tentatively, D is TRBD1 (5 bases). This TCR derives from a woman in her forties in good health and CMV-seropositive. CDR3 sequence (DNA): TGTGCCAGCAGGGGGCCAACTGAAGCTTTCTTT. It yields the protein CASRGPTEAFF.